The 25 T cell receptor beta chains below all came from one sample that was sequenced in a study of blood T cell repertoires in COVID-19. Libraries were prepared by immunoSEQ multiplex PCR; TCRdb keeps only in-frame clonotypes and omits some of them. Here the sample spans under 200,000 clones, 75% to 90% being singletons. Sequenced: peripheral blood. These TCRs come from a woman aged 60-70 years with acute or convalescent COVID-19.

The gene calls are TRBV18 and TRBJ1-1; 12 nucleotides align to TRBD1. V dropped 1 base and J dropped 5; count of bases not matched to a gene: 5. The germline gives CDR1 KGHSH, CDR2 LQKENI. CDR3 size: 16 residues. CDR3 in amino acids: CASSPQGQGAGTEAFF. Here the CDR3 DNA reads TGTGCCAGCTCACCACAGGGACAGGGGGCGGGTACTGAAGCTTTCTTT.

The gene calls are TRBV5-1 and TRBJ2-3; the D gene is possibly TRBD1 (6 bases). Germline loops: CDR1 SGHRS, CDR2 YFSETQ. CDR3 size: 15 residues. Trimming removed 4 bases from V and 5 bases from J, with 17 bases in between. The CDR3 region has the DNA TGCGCCAGCAGCCTCGGCCAGGGGCATGGAGATACGCAGTATTTT. Protein sequence: CASSLGQGHGDTQYF.

J is TRBJ2-7 and V is TRBV5-1, with D possibly TRBD2 on 6 matching bases. The CDR3 is made up of 14 amino acids. Germline loops: CDR1 SGHRS, CDR2 YFSETQ. Between the trimmed V and J ends, which lost 3 bases and 0 bases, there was a span of 10 bases. Written as DNA, the CDR3 is TGCGCCAGCAGCTCCGGAGGGAGCTCCTACGAGCAGTACTTC. Translating gives CASSSGGSSYEQYF.

The chain carries TRBV6-5 and TRBJ2-7, with 9 bases fitting TRBD2. V was pared by 2 bases and J by 2 bases, with 7 bases of the junction left unmatched. The CDR3 has 16 amino acids. CDR1 MNHEY and CDR2 SVGAGI come from the germline V gene. DNA for the CDR3: TGTGCCAGCAGTTACCGGGCTAGCGGGGATACCTACGAGCAGTACTTC. Translated, it gives CASSYRASGDTYEQYF.

The chain is built from TRBV28 and TRBJ1-2; weak D call: TRBD1 (5 bases). Trimming took 3 bases from V and 4 from J, leaving 12 bases between them. This CDR3 region has 14 residues. Germline-derived CDR1 and CDR2 are MDHEN and SYDVKM. The CDR3 loop is CASSLGGGSYGYTF. The CDR3 DNA reads TGTGCCAGCAGTTTGGGTGGGGGGAGCTATGGCTACACCTTC.

The chain combines TRBV25-1 with TRBJ1-1; D remains ambiguous. Trimming removed 6 bases at V and 0 bases at J, with 8 bases between. Germline CDR1 and CDR2: MGHDK and SYGVNS. CDR3 length: 13 residues. CDR3 in amino acids: CASRVTVNTEAFF. As DNA, the CDR3 is TGTGCCAGCAGGGTAACGGTGAACACTGAAGCTTTCTTT.

The rearrangement links TRBV15 to TRBJ1-1; D may be TRBD1 (5 bases). Germline V gene sequence: CDR1 LNHNV, CDR2 YYDKDF (reference sequence). With 5 bases removed from V and 6 bases from J, the gap between germline ends came to 16 bases. This CDR3 spans 14 amino acids. CDR3: CATSHQGPGPEAFF. In nucleotides, the CDR3 is TGTGCCACCAGCCACCAGGGCCCGGGTCCTGAAGCTTTCTTT.

The chain links TRBV19 to TRBJ1-4; 10 nucleotides line up with TRBD1. This CDR3 has 19 amino acids. The V segment lost 4 bases and the J segment 0 bases; nucleotides outside the gene matches: 11. Germline assignment: CDR1 LNHDA and CDR2 SQIVND (reference sequence). The CDR3 DNA follows: TGTGCCAGTAGTAGGCTTCTAGGGACAGGGGCGGCAACTAATGAAAAACTGTTTTTT. Protein product: CASSRLLGTGAATNEKLFF.

The rearrangement uses TRBV9 and TRBJ2-6, with TRBD1 matching 9 bases. Germline V gives CDR1 SGDLS, CDR2 YYNGEE. This CDR3 has 20 amino acids. V was pared by 0 bases and J by 0 bases, with 10 bases of the junction left unmatched. The DNA of the CDR3 is TGTGCCAGCAGCGTAGTCCTTGGACAGGGGAAGGTCTCTGGGGCCAACGTCCTGACTTTC. This translates into CASSVVLGQGKVSGANVLTF.

The CDR3 DNA follows: TGTGCCAGCAGCGTTACAGGGGGAGGGCAGCCCCAGCATTTT. This gives the protein CASSVTGGGQPQHF. The V and J genes are TRBV2 and TRBJ1-5; TRBD1 agrees at 8 bases. CDR3 length: 14 amino acids. Germline-derived CDR1 and CDR2 are SNHLY and FYNNEI. Trimming removed 6 bases from V and 7 bases from J; junction bases left unmatched: 8.

The gene calls are TRBV6-2 or TRBV6-3 and TRBJ1-1; no reliable D call. The V end lost 2 bases, the J end lost 0 bases, and 4 bases lay between the germline ends. CDR3 size: 13 residues. The germline CDR1 and CDR2 sequences are MNHEY and SVGEGT. For the CDR3, the DNA is TGTGCCAGCAGTTACCCTTTGAACACTGAAGCTTTCTTT. It translates to CASSYPLNTEAFF.

V and J are TRBV15 and TRBJ1-1; possibly TRBD1 for D (6 bases). CDR1 LNHNV and CDR2 YYDKDF come from the germline V gene (reference sequence). V lost 1 base, J lost 5 bases, and 11 bases lay in between. The length of the CDR3 is 14 residues. CDR3 loop: CATSRAGGRTEAFF. In DNA, the CDR3 is TGTGCCACCAGCAGAGCGGGGGGGCGGACTGAAGCTTTCTTT.

V and J are TRBV24-1 and TRBJ2-3, with 9 bases identical to TRBD1. The CDR3 loop spans 17 amino acids. Germline V gene data show CDR1 as KGHDR and CDR2 as SFDVKD. The J segment lost 4 bases and the V segment lost 2 bases, leaving 9 bases of the junction unmatched. The CDR3 nucleotides read TGTGCCACCAGTGATTCCCTCCGGGACAGGGTGCCAGATACGCAGTATTTT. Encoded protein: CATSDSLRDRVPDTQYF.

Written as DNA, the CDR3 is TGTGCCAGCAGTGACGCGAAAGCCGCGAATGAAAAACTGTTTTTT. Translation gives CASSDAKAANEKLFF. The chain links TRBV25-1 to TRBJ1-4; no clear D gene. V was shortened by 3 bases and J by 5 bases, with 13 bases between the two germline ends. The germline CDR1 and CDR2 sequences are MGHDK and SYGVNS. The CDR3 is made up of 15 amino acids.

The gene calls are TRBV30 and TRBJ1-2, with D maybe TRBD1 (5 bases). The CDR3 is made up of 14 amino acids. The germline CDR1 and CDR2 sequences are GTSNPN and SVGIG (reference sequence). Trimming removed 8 bases at V and 3 bases at J, with 19 bases between. This CDR3 is CAGAGKGPYYGYTF. The CDR3 region has the DNA TGTGCCGGGGCGGGGAAGGGGCCCTACTATGGCTACACCTTC.

The V gene is TRBV9, the J gene TRBJ1-2; possible D gene TRBD1, 6 bases. CDR1 and CDR2 (germline): SGDLS, YYNGEE. V lost 3 bases to trimming and J lost 3 bases, with 15 bases between them. The CDR3 covers 15 residues. CDR3 bases: TGTGCCAGCAGCGCCCGACAGGAGAGTTACTATGGCTACACCTTC. This translates into CASSARQESYYGYTF.

The chain carries TRBV2 and TRBJ2-7; TRBD2 aligns across 9 bases. Losses at the gene ends were 8 bases for V and 2 bases for J; bases not matched to a gene: 4. Per the germline V gene, CDR1 is SNHLY and CDR2 is FYNNEI. The CDR3 runs 13 residues. The CDR3 DNA reads TGTGCCAGCTTAGCTAGCGGGGCCTACGAGCAGTACTTC. This translates into CASLASGAYEQYF.

The V gene is TRBV10-3, the J gene TRBJ2-1; TRBD2 aligns across 7 bases. This CDR3 contains 15 residues. V was pared by 1 base and J by 9 bases, with 9 bases of the junction left unmatched. Germline lookup yields CDR1 ENHRY and CDR2 SYGVKD. CDR3 sequence: CAISELSGGEGEQFF. The CDR3 DNA reads as TGTGCCATCAGTGAGTTGTCGGGGGGAGAGGGTGAGCAGTTCTTC.

This clone was detected a few times. This chain links TRBV5-5 with TRBJ2-2, with a possible D match to TRBD2 (7 bases). V was cut by 5 bases and J by 5 bases, with 16 bases left in between. Germline V CDR1 and CDR2: SGHKS, YYEKEE (reference sequence). This CDR3 is built from 15 residues. CDR3 sequence: CASSLSRGGTGELFF. CDR3 DNA sequence: TGTGCCAGCAGTCTTTCCAGGGGAGGGACCGGGGAGCTGTTTTTT.

On this clone: The junction shows a germline mismatch at one end, possibly a read error. The rearrangement uses TRBV5-6 and TRBJ1-2, with 10 nucleotides matching TRBD1. Germline CDR1 reads SGHDT; CDR2 reads YYEEEE. The CDR3 is 13 amino acids. DNA of the CDR3: TGTGCCAGCAGTTTGCCGGGACAGGGGCGTTTGGAGTTC. This encodes CASSLPGQGRLEF.

The chain combines TRBV24-1 with TRBJ2-5; TRBD1 agrees at 11 bases. The CDR3 contains 15 residues. Trimming took 3 bases from V and 4 from J; bases not matched to a gene: 3. Per the germline V gene, CDR1 is KGHDR and CDR2 is SFDVKD. CDR3 residues: CATSDPGTGGETQYF. As DNA, the CDR3 is TGTGCCACCAGTGATCCAGGGACAGGGGGAGAGACCCAGTACTTC.

The V and J genes are TRBV2 and TRBJ2-5; 7 bases map to TRBD1. The CDR3 covers 14 residues. CDR1 and CDR2 from the germline V gene are SNHLY and FYNNEI. V dropped 7 bases and J dropped 1; count of bases not matched to a gene: 6. CDR3 DNA: TGTGCCAGCAACTACAGGGGTTTCCAAGAGACCCAGTACTTC. This translates into CASNYRGFQETQYF.

The V and J genes are TRBV19 and TRBJ2-1, with D possibly TRBD2 on 6 matching bases. This CDR3 comprises 13 residues. Trimming pared 11 bases from V and 0 bases from J, leaving 11 bases between. Germline CDR1 LNHDA, CDR2 SQIVND (reference sequence). The CDR3 region has the DNA TGTGCCGCGGGACTCAGCTCCTACAATGAGCAGTTCTTC. Protein: CAAGLSSYNEQFF.

This chain links TRBV27 with TRBJ2-7, with D possibly TRBD2 on 6 matching bases. The germline V gene encodes CDR1 MNHEY and CDR2 SMNVEV (reference sequence). Trimming took 11 bases from V and 3 from J, leaving 11 bases between them. The CDR3 sequence is 11 residues long. The DNA for the CDR3 is TGTGCCTCGGGGGACTTCTACGAGCAGTACTTC. This sequence encodes CASGDFYEQYF.

This clone appeared a few times. The gene calls are TRBV6-5 and TRBJ2-5, with D perhaps matching TRBD1 (6 bases). The CDR3 length is 15 residues. V gave up 7 bases and J gave up 5 bases, with 20 bases separating them. CDR1 and CDR2 from the germline V gene are MNHEY and SVGAGI. The CDR3 is CASIGRGQGRETQYF. The DNA of the CDR3 is TGTGCCAGCATAGGCCGGGGTCAGGGGCGGGAGACCCAGTACTTC.